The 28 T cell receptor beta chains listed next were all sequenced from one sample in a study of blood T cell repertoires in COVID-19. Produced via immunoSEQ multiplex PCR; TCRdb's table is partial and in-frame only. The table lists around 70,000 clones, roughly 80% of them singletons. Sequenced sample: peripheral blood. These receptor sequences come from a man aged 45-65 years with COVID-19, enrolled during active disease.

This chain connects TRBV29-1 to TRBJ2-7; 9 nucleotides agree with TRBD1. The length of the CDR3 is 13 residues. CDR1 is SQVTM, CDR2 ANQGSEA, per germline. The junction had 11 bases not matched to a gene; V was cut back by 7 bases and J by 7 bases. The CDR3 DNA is TGCAGCGCTAAAGGGACAGGGATGGGTGAGCAGTACTTC. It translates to CSAKGTGMGEQYF.

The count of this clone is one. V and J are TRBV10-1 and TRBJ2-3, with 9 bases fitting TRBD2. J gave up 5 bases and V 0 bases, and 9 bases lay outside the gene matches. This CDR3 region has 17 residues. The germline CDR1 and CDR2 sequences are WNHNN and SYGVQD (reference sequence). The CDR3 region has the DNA TGCGCCAGCAGTGAGTCGAGTAGCGGGAGTACACGAGATACGCAGTATTTT. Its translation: CASSESSSGSTRDTQYF.

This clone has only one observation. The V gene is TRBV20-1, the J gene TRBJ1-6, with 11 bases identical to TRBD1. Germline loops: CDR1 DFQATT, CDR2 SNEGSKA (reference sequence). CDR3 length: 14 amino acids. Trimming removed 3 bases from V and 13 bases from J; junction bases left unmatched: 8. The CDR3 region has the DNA TGCAGTGCTAGTTTAGGGACAGGGGGAGGGCCCCTCCACTTT. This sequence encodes CSASLGTGGGPLHF.

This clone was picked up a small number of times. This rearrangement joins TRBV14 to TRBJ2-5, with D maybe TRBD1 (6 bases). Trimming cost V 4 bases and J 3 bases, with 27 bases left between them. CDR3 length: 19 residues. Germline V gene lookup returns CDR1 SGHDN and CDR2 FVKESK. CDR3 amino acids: CASSPLPRGLGTLKETQYF. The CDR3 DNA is TGTGCCAGCAGCCCCCTCCCTCGCGGCTTAGGGACACTAAAAGAGACCCAGTACTTC.

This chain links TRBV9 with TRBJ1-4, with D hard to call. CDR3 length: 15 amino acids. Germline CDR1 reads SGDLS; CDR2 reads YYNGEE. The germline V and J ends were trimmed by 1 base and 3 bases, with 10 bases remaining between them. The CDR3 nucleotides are TGTGCCAGCAGCGTATTGGGCCGGCCTAATGAAAAACTGTTTTTT. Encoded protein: CASSVLGRPNEKLFF. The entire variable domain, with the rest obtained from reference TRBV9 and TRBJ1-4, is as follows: DSGVTQTPKHLITATGQRVTLRCSPRSGDLSVYWYQQSLDQGLQFLIQYYNGEERAKGNILERFSAQQFPDLHSELNLSSLELGDSALYFCASSVLGRPNEKLFFGSGTQLSVL.

DNA for the CDR3: TGCAGTGCTAATGAAGCGTCAACTAGCACAGATACGCAGTATTTT. Protein sequence: CSANEASTSTDTQYF. The J gene is TRBJ2-3, the V gene TRBV20-1, with D unresolved. Germline V CDR1 and CDR2: DFQATT, SNEGSKA (reference sequence). The CDR3 loop spans 15 amino acids. V shed 4 bases and J shed 0 bases, with 14 bases lying between them.

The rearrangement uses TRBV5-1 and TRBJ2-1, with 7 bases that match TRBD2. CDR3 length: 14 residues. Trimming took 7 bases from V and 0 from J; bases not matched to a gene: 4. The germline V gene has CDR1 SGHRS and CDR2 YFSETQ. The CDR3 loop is CASSAGSSYNEQFF. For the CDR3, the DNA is TGCGCCAGCTCAGCGGGGAGCTCCTACAATGAGCAGTTCTTC.

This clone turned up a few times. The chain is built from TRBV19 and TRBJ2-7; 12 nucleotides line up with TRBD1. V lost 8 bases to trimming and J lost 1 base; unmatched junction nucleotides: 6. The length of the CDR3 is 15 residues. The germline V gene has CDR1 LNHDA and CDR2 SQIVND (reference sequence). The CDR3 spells CASGDRGRGSYEQYF. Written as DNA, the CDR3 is TGTGCCAGTGGGGACAGGGGGCGCGGGTCCTACGAGCAGTACTTC.

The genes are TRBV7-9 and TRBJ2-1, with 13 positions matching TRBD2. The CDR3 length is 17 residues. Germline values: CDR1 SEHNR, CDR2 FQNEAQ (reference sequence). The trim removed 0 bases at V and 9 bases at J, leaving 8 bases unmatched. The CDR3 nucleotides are TGTGCCAGCAGCTTAGCCGGGACTAGCGGGATCCGCATTGAGCAGTTCTTC. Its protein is CASSLAGTSGIRIEQFF.

CDR3 DNA sequence: TGTGCCAGCAGCGGCGGGGCTTTCCGTGGTGAAGCTTTCTTT. It codes for CASSGGAFRGEAFF. The chain is built from TRBV5-4 and TRBJ1-1, with TRBD1 as a possible D gene (5 bases). V lost 4 bases and J lost 7, with 17 bases in between. CDR1 SGHNT and CDR2 YYREEE come from the germline V gene (reference sequence). The CDR3 consists of 14 residues.

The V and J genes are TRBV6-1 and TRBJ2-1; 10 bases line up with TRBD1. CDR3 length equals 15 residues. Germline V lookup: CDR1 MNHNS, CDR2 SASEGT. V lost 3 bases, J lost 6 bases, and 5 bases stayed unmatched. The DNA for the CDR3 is TGTGCCAGCAGTGAGGACAGGGGGTCGTTCAATGAGCAGTTCTTC. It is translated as CASSEDRGSFNEQFF.

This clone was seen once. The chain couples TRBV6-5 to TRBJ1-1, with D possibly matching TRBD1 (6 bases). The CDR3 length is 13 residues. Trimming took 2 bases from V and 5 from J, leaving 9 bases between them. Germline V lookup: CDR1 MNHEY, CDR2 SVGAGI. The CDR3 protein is CASSYVGATEAFF. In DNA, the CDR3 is TGTGCCAGCAGTTACGTGGGGGCAACTGAAGCTTTCTTT.

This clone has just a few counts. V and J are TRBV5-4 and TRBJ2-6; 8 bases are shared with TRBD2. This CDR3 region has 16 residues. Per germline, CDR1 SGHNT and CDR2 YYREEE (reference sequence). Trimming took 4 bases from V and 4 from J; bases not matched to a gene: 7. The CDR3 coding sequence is TGTGCCAGCAGCGCCAGCGGGAGTTACGGGGCCAACGTCCTGACTTTC. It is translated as CASSASGSYGANVLTF.

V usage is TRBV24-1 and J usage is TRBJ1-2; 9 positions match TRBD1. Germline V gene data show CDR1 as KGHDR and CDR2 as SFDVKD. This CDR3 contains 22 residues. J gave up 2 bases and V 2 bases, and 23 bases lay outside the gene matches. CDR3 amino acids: CATSDYRGQPGQGLSSNYGYTF. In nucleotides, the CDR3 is TGTGCCACCAGTGATTATAGGGGACAACCGGGACAGGGTTTATCCAGCAACTATGGCTACACCTTC.

CDR3 nucleotides: TGTGCCAGCAGTTTCCCGTCGGGACTAGCGGGTGGGGTGGGCTCTGGGGCCAACGTCCTGACTTTC. Translated: CASSFPSGLAGGVGSGANVLTF. The chain employs TRBV28 and TRBJ2-6, with 12 bases lining up with TRBD2. The CDR3 is 22 amino acids. V lost 3 bases, J lost 0 bases, and 15 bases stayed unmatched. CDR1 MDHEN and CDR2 SYDVKM come from the germline V gene. Using reference TRBV28 and TRBJ2-6 for the parts outside the CDR3, the full variable domain is DVKVTQSSRYLVKRTGEKVFLECVQDMDHENMFWYRQDPGLGLRLIYFSYDVKMKEKGDIPEGYSVSREKKERFSLILESASTNQTSMYLCASSFPSGLAGGVGSGANVLTFGAGSRLTVL.

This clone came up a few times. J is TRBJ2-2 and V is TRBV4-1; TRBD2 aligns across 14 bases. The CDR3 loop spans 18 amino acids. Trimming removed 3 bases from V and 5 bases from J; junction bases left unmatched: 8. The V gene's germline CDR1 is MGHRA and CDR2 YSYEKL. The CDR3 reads CASSQGGLAGVGTGELFF. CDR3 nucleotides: TGCGCCAGCAGCCAGGGGGGACTAGCGGGAGTAGGTACCGGGGAGCTGTTTTTT.

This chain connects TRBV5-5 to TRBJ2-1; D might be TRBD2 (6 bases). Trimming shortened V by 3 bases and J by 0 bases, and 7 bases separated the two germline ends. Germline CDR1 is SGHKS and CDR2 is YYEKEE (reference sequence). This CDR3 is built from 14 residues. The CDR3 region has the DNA TGTGCCAGCAGCTCCGGGGGCTCCTACAATGAGCAGTTCTTC. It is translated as CASSSGGSYNEQFF.

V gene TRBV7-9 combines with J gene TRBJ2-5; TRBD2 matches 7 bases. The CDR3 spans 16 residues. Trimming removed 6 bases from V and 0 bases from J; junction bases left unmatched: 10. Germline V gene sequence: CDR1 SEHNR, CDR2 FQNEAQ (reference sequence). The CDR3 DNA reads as TGTGCCAGCAGTTTCGGACTAGGTGGGAACCAAGAGACCCAGTACTTC. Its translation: CASSFGLGGNQETQYF.

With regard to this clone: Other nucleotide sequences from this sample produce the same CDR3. CDR3 sequence (DNA): TGTGCCAGCAGTTTAGCGGGAGGCCCCTACGAGCAGTACTTC. Translation gives CASSLAGGPYEQYF. This chain uses TRBV6-5 with TRBJ2-7, with 10 bases fitting TRBD2. Germline CDR1 MNHEY, CDR2 SVGAGI. The V gene end was trimmed by 4 bases and the J gene end by 2 bases; junction bases not matched to a gene: 2. The CDR3 covers 14 residues.

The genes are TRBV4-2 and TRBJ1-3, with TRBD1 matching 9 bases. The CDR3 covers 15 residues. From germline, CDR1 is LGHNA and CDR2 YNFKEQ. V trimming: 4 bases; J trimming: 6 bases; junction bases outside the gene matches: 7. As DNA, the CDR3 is TGTGCCAGCAGCCGACAGACAGGGGGGGAAAACACCATATATTTT. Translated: CASSRQTGGENTIYF.

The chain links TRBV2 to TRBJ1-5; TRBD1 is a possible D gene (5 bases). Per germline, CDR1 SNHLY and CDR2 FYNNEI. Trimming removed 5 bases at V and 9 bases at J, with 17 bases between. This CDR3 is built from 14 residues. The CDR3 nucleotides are TGTGCCAGCAGTACACTCAGGGTGGAGAGGCCCCAGCATTTT. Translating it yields CASSTLRVERPQHF.

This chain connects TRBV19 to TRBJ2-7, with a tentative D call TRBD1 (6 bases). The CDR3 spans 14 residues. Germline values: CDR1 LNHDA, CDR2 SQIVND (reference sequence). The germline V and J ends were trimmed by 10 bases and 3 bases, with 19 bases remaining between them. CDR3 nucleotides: TGTGCCACAAAGGGACACTATCTCGACTACGAGCAGTACTTC. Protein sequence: CATKGHYLDYEQYF.

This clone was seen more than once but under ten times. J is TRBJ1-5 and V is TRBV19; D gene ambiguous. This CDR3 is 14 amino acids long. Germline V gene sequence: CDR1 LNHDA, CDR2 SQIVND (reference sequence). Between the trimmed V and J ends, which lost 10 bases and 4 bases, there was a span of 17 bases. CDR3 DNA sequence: TGTGCCACCGCCTTGGAGGGATGGAATCAGCCCCAGCATTTT. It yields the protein CATALEGWNQPQHF.

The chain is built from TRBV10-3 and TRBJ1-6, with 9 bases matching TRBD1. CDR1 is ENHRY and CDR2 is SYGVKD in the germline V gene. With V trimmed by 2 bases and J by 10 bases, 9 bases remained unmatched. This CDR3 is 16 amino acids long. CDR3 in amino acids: CAISEPGQGLRSPLHF. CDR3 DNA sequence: TGTGCCATCAGTGAGCCGGGACAGGGTTTAAGATCACCCCTCCACTTT.

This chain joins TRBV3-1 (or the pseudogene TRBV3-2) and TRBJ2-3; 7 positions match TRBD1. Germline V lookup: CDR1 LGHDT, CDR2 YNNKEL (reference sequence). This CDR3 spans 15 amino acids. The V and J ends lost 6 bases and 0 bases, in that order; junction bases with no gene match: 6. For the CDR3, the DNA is TGTGCCAGCAGACCCGACAGGGTTAGCACAGATACGCAGTATTTT. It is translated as CASRPDRVSTDTQYF.

The CDR3 nucleotides are TGTGCCAGCAGTTTAGCGGGAGTATGGAGGACCCAGTACTTC. Translating it yields CASSLAGVWRTQYF. The chain joins TRBV28 to TRBJ2-5, with TRBD2 matching over 7 bases. The CDR3 consists of 14 residues. Per the germline V gene, CDR1 is MDHEN and CDR2 is SYDVKM. Losses at the gene ends were 2 bases for V and 7 bases for J; bases not matched to a gene: 7. Drawing the rest from reference TRBV28 and TRBJ2-5, the complete variable domain is DVKVTQSSRYLVKRTGEKVFLECVQDMDHENMFWYRQDPGLGLRLIYFSYDVKMKEKGDIPEGYSVSREKKERFSLILESASTNQTSMYLCASSLAGVWRTQYFGPGTRLLVL.

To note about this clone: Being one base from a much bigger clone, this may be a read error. As DNA, the CDR3 is TGTGCCAGCAGTTACCGAGGAGAGGACTACAATGAGCAGTTCTTC. The encoded protein is CASSYRGEDYNEQFF. The chain has TRBV6-2 or TRBV6-3 and TRBJ2-1; D call uncertain. V lost 2 bases and J 3 bases, leaving 11 bases between the germline ends. This CDR3 has 15 amino acids. The germline V gene has CDR1 MNHEY and CDR2 SVGEGT.

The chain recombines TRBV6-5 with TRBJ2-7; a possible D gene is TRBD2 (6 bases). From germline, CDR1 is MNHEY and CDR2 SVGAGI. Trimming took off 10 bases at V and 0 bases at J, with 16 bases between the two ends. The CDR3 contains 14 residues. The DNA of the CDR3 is TGTGCCACTTCCGGAGAGCGGGCCTCCTACGAGCAGTACTTC. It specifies CATSGERASYEQYF.